This T cell receptor beta chain was found in a study of blood T cell repertoires in COVID-19 (dated by TCRdb to about 2020). Study-wide context: Samples from collaborators originated in the United States, Italy and Spain and spanned both the acute and convalescent phases of COVID-19. The material from the prospective study consisted of cDNA or gDNA derived from T cells, B-cell-depleted T cells, or PBMCs. Deeply sampled blood TCRbeta repertoires from subjects exposed to, actively infected with, or recovered from COVID-19 were included in the dataset. A freely available public database, intended as a resource for researchers studying the immune response to SARS-CoV-2, is where the repertoires were released. The samples were drawn from the first 160 participants of the ongoing ImmuneRACE study and from roughly 1,300 subjects provided by 6 global collaborators. The sample metadata nearly always contained a de-identified subject ID, COVID-19 status, age in years and sex. Where HLA class I and class II types were available, the types were taken from metadata supplied by the sample provider, not from assay-based typing.

With respect to this clone: What antigen it recognizes has not been identified. The input lacks base qualities; no much larger clone sits a single base away.

V is shortened by 0 bases, J by 4 bases, and the region joining them spans 4 bases. Measured from the cysteine to the phenylalanine, the CDR3 is 13 residues long. The read is trimmed to its CDR3 DNA, 39 bases read in frame from base 1. CDR1 and CDR2 are read off the germline V gene as SGDLS and YYNGEE. Study-level results and caveats: The quantity of clinical and demographic metadata differed by source and by participant and was supplied without curation.

TCRbeta CDR3 regions were amplified from genomic DNA using the immunoSEQ Assay, a bias-controlled multiplex PCR. In the source study's methods: The number of nucleated cells in each sample was estimated by amplification of reference gene primers within the assay. To quantify the absolute abundance of each unique TCRbeta CDR3 rearrangement, sequence reads were collapsed and filtered. For each sample, productive Simpson clonality was calculated by taking the square root of Simpson's diversity index across productive rearrangements. This is the immuneACCESS table as TCRdb keeps it, with only in-frame sequences that have V and J called. A part of the clones is gone; compared with another copy, unresolved V genes explain less than half, and the rest is unexplained. V, J and clone size derive from that table, while D and trimming were established from the DNA sequence. Across this sample there are roughly 260,000 clones, with about 90% seen only once. Around 1.3% of the sample belongs to the ten largest clones.

Participants in the prospective study were enrolled through a virtual design, were aged about 18 to 90 years, and lived in roughly 25 United States geographic areas. Cohort assignment in the prospective study relied on participant-reported clinical history from a screening survey and a study questionnaire. Each participant in the prospective study had whole blood, serum and a nasopharyngeal or oropharyngeal swab collected by mobile phlebotomists. Additional blood draws and questionnaires over an approximately 2-month period could optionally be provided by prospective study participants. Blood samples from the prospective study were shipped frozen or at room temperature prior to DNA extraction.

The sequence is built from TRBV9 and TRBJ2-2; confidence is insufficient to name the D gene. The sequenced material came from PBMCs or T cells enriched from blood (not recorded which). The sequence was collected from a human donor in a cohort exposed to, infected with or recovered from COVID-19 (not recorded which). The donor label of this sample is uncertain. The CDR3 in this case is CASSVAGTGELFF. Read as DNA, the sequence is TGTGCCAGCAGCGTAGCAGGCACCGGGGAGCTGTTTTTT.